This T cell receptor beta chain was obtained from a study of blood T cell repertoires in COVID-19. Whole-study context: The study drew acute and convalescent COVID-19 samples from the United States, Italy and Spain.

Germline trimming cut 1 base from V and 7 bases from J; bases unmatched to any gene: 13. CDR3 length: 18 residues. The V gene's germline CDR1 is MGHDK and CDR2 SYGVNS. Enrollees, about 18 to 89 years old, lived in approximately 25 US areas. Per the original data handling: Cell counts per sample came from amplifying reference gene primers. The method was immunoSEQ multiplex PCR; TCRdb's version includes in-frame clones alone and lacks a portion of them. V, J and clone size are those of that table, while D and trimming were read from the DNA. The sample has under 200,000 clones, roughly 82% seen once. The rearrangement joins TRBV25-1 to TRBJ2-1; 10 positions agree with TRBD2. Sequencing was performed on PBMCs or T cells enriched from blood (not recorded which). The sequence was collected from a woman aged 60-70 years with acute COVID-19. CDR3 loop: CASSELSSGGPKGNEQFF. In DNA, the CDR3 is TGTGCCAGCAGTGAATTATCTAGCGGGGGCCCAAAGGGGAATGAGCAGTTCTTC.